A single T cell receptor beta chain is shown here with its context. Researchers prepared the TCRbeta library using unique molecular identifiers, the study reports. TCRdb itself ran the PCR reads through MiXCR, one entry per CDR3 protein. The sample holds nearly 400,000 distinct CDR3 sequences, over 20% seen once. The record originates from a study of T-cell reconstitution after alpha-beta-depleted transplantation in children. This CDR3 spans 13 amino acids. In germline, CDR1 is MDHEN, CDR2 SYDVKM. Trimming pared 6 bases from V and 2 bases from J, leaving 11 bases between. Sequences were derived from PBMCs from the stem cell graft donor, sampled from the stem cell graft. This sequence was found in a human donor who donated a stem cell graft to a child with acute myeloid leukemia. The J gene is TRBJ2-7, the V gene TRBV28; perhaps TRBD2 as D (5 bases). The CDR3 here is CASSPGIAYEQYF. In DNA form, the CDR3 reads TGTGCCAGCAGCCCGGGGATCGCCTACGAGCAGTACTTC. Drawing the rest from reference TRBV28 and TRBJ2-7, the complete variable domain is DVKVTQSSRYLVKRTGEKVFLECVQDMDHENMFWYRQDPGLGLRLIYFSYDVKMKEKGDIPEGYSVSREKKERFSLILESASTNQTSMYLCASSPGIAYEQYFGPGTRLTVT.